This TCR beta chain was found in a study of blood T cell repertoires in COVID-19. The CDR3 has 18 amino acids. The V gene's germline CDR1 is MGHDK and CDR2 SYGVNS. J gave up 0 bases and V 5 bases, and 14 bases lay outside the gene matches. This table comes from immunoSEQ multiplex PCR, and its TCRdb copy is limited to in-frame clones, with some not included. The repertoire includes about 34,000 clones, 75% of them detected once, and roughly 14% sits in the top ten. The sample comprised peripheral blood. The chain carries TRBV25-1 and TRBJ2-7; 9 bases are shared with TRBD2. The sequence was collected from a man older than 75 with active or convalescent COVID-19. CDR3 sequence: CASSNLGQLAGSSYEQYF. The CDR3 region has the DNA TGTGCCAGCAGTAATCTAGGACAACTAGCGGGCAGCTCCTACGAGCAGTACTTC.